This T cell receptor (beta chain) was profiled in a study of patients and donors after allogeneic stem cell transplantation (dated by TCRdb to the early 2020s). Library method: RT-PCR. TCRdb shows the sequencer as NextSeq 550. The public reads were reprocessed in TCRdb via fastp at Q25 and MiXCR, keeping in-frame beta chains. Every entry covers one CDR3 protein and lists the most common genes and DNA from its rows. Here the sample has approximately 160,000 distinct CDR3 sequences; approximately 28% occur a single time. Of the sample, under 3.5% falls within the top ten clones. Taken from cysteine to phenylalanine, the CDR3 has 15 residues. Just CDR3 DNA is preserved here, 45 bases in frame from base 1. This clonotype was found a few times. Its target antigen remains unknown. There are no base qualities to consult, and no much larger clone falls within one base.

The chain is assembled from TRBV21-1 and TRBJ2-2; TRBD1, the D gene given by the table, was not confirmed from the DNA. TRBV21-1 is listed as a pseudogene. The sequencing sample was made of blood, either unsorted or a sorted T cell fraction (not recorded which). This receptor was taken from a human donor who was either an allogeneic HSCT recipient or a stem cell or donor lymphocyte infusion donor (not recorded which). It is not recorded whose cells these are; they may come from a transplant donor. The DNA reads as follows: TGTGCCAGCAGCCCCCGGACAGGGGGCACCGGGGAGCTGTTTTTT. This encodes CASSPRTGGTGELFF.